This T cell receptor (beta chain) appears in the sequencing data of a study of blood T cell repertoires in COVID-19 (dated by TCRdb to the early 2020s). Broadly, across the study: Samples from collaborators originated in the United States, Italy and Spain and spanned both the acute and convalescent phases of COVID-19. The samples were drawn from two sources: the first 160 participants of the ongoing ImmuneRACE study, and over 1,000 subjects contributed by 6 global collaborators. The material from the prospective study consisted of cDNA or gDNA derived from T cells, B-cell-depleted T cells, or PBMCs. Nearly every sample came with metadata listing a de-identified subject ID, COVID-19 status, age in years and sex. The repertoires were released in a freely available public database meant as a resource for research on the immune response to SARS-CoV-2. The dataset comprised deeply sampled blood TCRbeta repertoires from subjects exposed to, actively infected with, or recovered from COVID-19. Where HLA class I and class II types were available, the types were taken from metadata supplied by the sample provider, not from assay-based typing.

Beyond this particular receptor, the publication reports: The quantity of clinical and demographic metadata differed by source and by participant and was supplied without curation.

Each collaborating institution followed its own protocols to collect whole blood in K2EDTA tubes. For TCRbeta analysis, collaborators shipped samples in one of three forms: frozen whole blood, isolated PBMCs, or DNA extracted from either of those sample types. Note on this clone: Its specific antigen is unknown. Base qualities are not provided; no much larger clone lies one nucleotide away.

Relative to germline, V is missing 2 bases and J is missing 6 bases, with 9 bases of the junction outside any gene match. CDR1 WNHNN and CDR2 SYGVQD are derived from the germline V gene (reference sequence). The CDR3 contains 16 residues, cysteine and phenylalanine counted. Only CDR3 DNA is held: 48 bases, read in frame from base 1. TCRbeta CDR3 regions were amplified from genomic DNA using the immunoSEQ Assay, a bias-controlled multiplex PCR. The published analysis was carried out like this. The number of nucleated cells in each sample was estimated by amplification of reference gene primers within the assay. To quantify the absolute abundance of each unique TCRbeta CDR3 rearrangement, sequence reads were collapsed and filtered. For each sample, productive Simpson clonality was calculated as the square root of Simpson's diversity index over productive rearrangements. Held by TCRdb, this immuneACCESS table contains in-frame sequences only and omits some clones. Under half of the omission traces to an unresolved V gene where checked; the cause of the rest is unknown. V and J calls and clone size are copied from that table; D and trimming were computed from the DNA. This sample has 95,000 to 150,000 clones in its table, and about nine tenths of those were observed once. The ten largest clones add up to less than 30% of the sample.

The chain uses TRBV10-1 and TRBJ2-2; TRBD1 matches 7 bases in the middle. This TCR was sampled from a woman in her 70s with acute or convalescent COVID-19. Sequences were obtained from peripheral blood. Here is the DNA: TGCGCCAGCAGTGAGCGACAGGGTGATACCTCCGGGGAGCTGTTTTTT. This codes for CASSERQGDTSGELFF.